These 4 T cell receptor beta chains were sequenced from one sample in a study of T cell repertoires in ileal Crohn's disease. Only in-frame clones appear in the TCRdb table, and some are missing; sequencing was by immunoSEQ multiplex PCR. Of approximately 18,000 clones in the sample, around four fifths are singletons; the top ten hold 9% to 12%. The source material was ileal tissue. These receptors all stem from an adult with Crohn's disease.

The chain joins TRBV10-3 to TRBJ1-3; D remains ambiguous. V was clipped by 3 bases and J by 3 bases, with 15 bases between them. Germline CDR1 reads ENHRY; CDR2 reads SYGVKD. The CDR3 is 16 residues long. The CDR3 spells CAISDPEAGYGNTIYF. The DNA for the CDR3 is TGTGCCATCAGTGACCCCGAGGCGGGATATGGAAACACCATATATTTT.

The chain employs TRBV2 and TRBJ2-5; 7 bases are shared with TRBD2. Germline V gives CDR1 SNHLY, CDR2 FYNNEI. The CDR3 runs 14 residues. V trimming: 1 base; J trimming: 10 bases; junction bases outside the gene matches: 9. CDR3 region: CASSEGEGPTDQYF. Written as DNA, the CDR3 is TGTGCCAGCAGTGAAGGGGAGGGGCCAACCGACCAGTACTTC.

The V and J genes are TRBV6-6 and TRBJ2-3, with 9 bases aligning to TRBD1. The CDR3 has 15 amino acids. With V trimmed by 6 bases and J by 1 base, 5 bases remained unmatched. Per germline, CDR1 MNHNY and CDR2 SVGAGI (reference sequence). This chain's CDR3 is CASSGQGRGTDTQYF. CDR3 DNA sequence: TGTGCCAGCAGCGGACAGGGGAGGGGCACAGATACGCAGTATTTT.

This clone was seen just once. CDR3: CASSYSPSREGNTIYF. CDR3 in DNA: TGTGCCAGCAGTTACTCGCCGTCCAGGGAAGGAAACACCATATATTTT. V gene TRBV6-6 combines with J gene TRBJ1-3; D possibly corresponds to TRBD1 (5 bases). From germline, CDR1 is MNHNY and CDR2 SVGAGI (reference sequence). This CDR3 region has 16 residues. Trimming shortened V by 0 bases and J by 4 bases, and 13 bases separated the two germline ends.